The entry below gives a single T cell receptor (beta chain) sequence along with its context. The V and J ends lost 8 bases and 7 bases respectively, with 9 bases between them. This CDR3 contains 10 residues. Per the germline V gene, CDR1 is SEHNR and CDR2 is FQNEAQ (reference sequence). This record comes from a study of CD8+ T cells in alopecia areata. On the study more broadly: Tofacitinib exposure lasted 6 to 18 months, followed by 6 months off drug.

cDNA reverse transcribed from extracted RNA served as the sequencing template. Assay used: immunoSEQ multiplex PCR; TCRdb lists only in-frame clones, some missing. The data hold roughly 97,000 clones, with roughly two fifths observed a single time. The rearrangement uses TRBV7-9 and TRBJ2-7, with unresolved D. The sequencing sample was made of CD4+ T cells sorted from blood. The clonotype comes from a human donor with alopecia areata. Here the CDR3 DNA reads TGTGCCAGCGGCAACTTTGAGCAGTACTTC. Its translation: CASGNFEQYF.